These 4 T cell receptor beta chains were sequenced from one sample in a study of Graves' ophthalmopathy and Graves' hyperthyroidism. Transcripts of RNA were the source for amplifying TCR beta CDR3 regions. Second-round multiplex PCR followed a first-round RT-PCR using HTBI primers. TCRdb re-analysed the multiplex PCR reads in MiXCR, keeping a single row per CDR3 protein. Found here are fewer than 650,000 distinct CDR3 sequences, 20% to 25% of them singletons; the top ten hold approximately 7%. The sample was peripheral blood. Receptors originate from a woman aged 18 to 35 with stable Graves' hyperthyroidism. Some clones in this sample may be carry-over from other donors' samples.

This clonotype occurred many times. The chain carries TRBV6-5 and TRBJ2-5; D gene uncertain. This CDR3 is 13 amino acids long. Germline CDR1 and CDR2: MNHEY and SVGAGI. Trimming cost V 8 bases and J 1 base, with 11 bases left between them. The CDR3 loop is CASHPRSQETQYF. DNA for the CDR3: TGTGCCAGCCACCCCCGCTCCCAAGAGACCCAGTACTTC.

As to this clonotype: This may arise from a read error, as a much more abundant clone is one base away. This chain uses TRBV28 with TRBJ1-3; 8 bases align to TRBD1. The CDR3 is made up of 15 amino acids. Germline CDR1 MDHEN, CDR2 SYDVKM. The V segment lost 5 bases and the J segment 6 bases; nucleotides outside the gene matches: 9. CDR3 in amino acids: CASSATGEIENTIYF. CDR3 sequence (DNA): TGTGCCAGCAGTGCGACAGGGGAGATTGAAAACACCATATATTTT. Drawing the rest from reference TRBV28 and TRBJ1-3, the complete variable domain is DVKVTQSSRYLVKRTGEKVFLECVQDMDHENMFWYRQDPGLGLRLIYFSYDVKMKEKGDIPEGYSVSREKKERFSLILESASTNQTSMYLCASSATGEIENTIYFGEGSWLTVV.

The chain couples TRBV30 to TRBJ2-7, with D possibly being TRBD1 (6 bases). Germline V gene lookup returns CDR1 GTSNPN and CDR2 SVGIG (reference sequence). This CDR3 comprises 12 residues. Trimming pared 3 bases from V and 3 bases from J, leaving 9 bases between. DNA of the CDR3: TGTGCCTGGAGCAGGGGAGACTACGAGCAGTACTTC. This codes for CAWSRGDYEQYF.

The table lists this clonotype with many counts. The chain links TRBV10-3 to TRBJ1-1, with D possibly matching TRBD1 (5 bases). CDR1 and CDR2 (germline): ENHRY, SYGVKD. Trimming removed 6 bases at V and 1 base at J, with 9 bases between. This CDR3 is built from 13 residues. The CDR3 DNA sequence: TGTGCCATCAGAAACGACAGGAACACTGAAGCTTTCTTT. It specifies CAIRNDRNTEAFF.